The sequence of this TCR beta chain was determined in a study of T cells after yellow fever vaccination. TCRdb ran MiXCR on the 5' RACE reads and lists one entry per CDR3 protein. Of hundreds of thousands of distinct CDR3 sequences listed, 8.7% are singletons. V lost 11 bases, J lost 7 bases, and 8 bases lay in between. The germline CDR1 and CDR2 sequences are SEHNR and FQNEAQ (reference sequence). CDR3 length equals 10 residues. The rearrangement uses TRBV7-9 and TRBJ2-2; D unclear. This receptor was obtained from a man younger than 35 who received the YFV17D yellow fever vaccine. Specimen: PBMCs, collected on the day of the first yellow fever vaccination. CDR3 sequence: CALPDGELFF. The CDR3 DNA reads as TGTGCCCTACCTGACGGGGAGCTGTTTTTT.